Listed below are T cell receptor beta chains from one sample, sequenced in a study of beta chain features in type 1 diabetes. Sequenced by immunoSEQ multiplex PCR; TCRdb stores in-frame clones only, minus some. The sample lists about 290,000 clones; about 8.5% were seen once. Sequenced input: central memory CD4+ T cells from blood. The receptors come from a woman under 30 in good health. CDR3s include the opening cysteine and the closing phenylalanine or tryptophan. The order of the fields is V gene, J gene, CDR3 protein.

V gene: TRBV2
J gene: TRBJ2-3
CDR3 protein: CASALPADTQYF

V gene: TRBV27
J gene: TRBJ2-2
CDR3 protein: CASRTRGTGRTGELFF

V gene: TRBV27
J gene: TRBJ1-2
CDR3 protein: CASRDPGHGYTF

V gene: TRBV5-6
J gene: TRBJ1-6
CDR3 protein: CASSSFGTGESPLHF

V gene: TRBV25-1
J gene: TRBJ2-5
CDR3 protein: CASSGRQLQETQYF

V gene: TRBV28
J gene: TRBJ2-1
CDR3 protein: CASSISPIYEQFF

V gene: TRBV18
J gene: TRBJ2-1
CDR3 protein: CASSRETGKSYNEQFF

V gene: TRBV5-1
J gene: TRBJ1-2
CDR3 protein: CASSSPDSRHGYTF

V gene: TRBV9
J gene: TRBJ2-1
CDR3 protein: CASSVDGLASYNEQFF

V gene: TRBV28
J gene: TRBJ1-2
CDR3 protein: CAIQTSIAAYGYTF

V gene: TRBV6-6
J gene: TRBJ2-1
CDR3 protein: CASSPPRPELGQFF

V gene: TRBV28
J gene: TRBJ2-3
CDR3 protein: CASSLPWGLAMWNTDTQYF

V gene: TRBV6-6
J gene: TRBJ1-5
CDR3 protein: CASSKDGNQPQHF

V gene: TRBV18
J gene: TRBJ2-5
CDR3 protein: CASSDQETQYF

V gene: TRBV19
J gene: TRBJ2-7
CDR3 protein: CASNPGLGSYEQYF

V gene: TRBV21-1
J gene: TRBJ1-5
CDR3 protein: CASSKGTGSLNQPQHF

V gene: TRBV7-3
J gene: TRBJ2-5
CDR3 protein: CASSLTPRQEQETQYF

V gene: TRBV4-2
J gene: TRBJ2-5
CDR3 protein: CASSRGLSTTGETQYF

V gene: TRBV27
J gene: TRBJ1-2
CDR3 protein: CASTSRGGAKGYTF

V gene: TRBV29-1
J gene: TRBJ1-3
CDR3 protein: CSVVGVLSGNTIYF

V gene: TRBV30
J gene: TRBJ1-2
CDR3 protein: CAWSRESRGGYGYTF

V gene: TRBV30
J gene: TRBJ2-7
CDR3 protein: CAWSHTQGGQYF

V gene: TRBV19
J gene: TRBJ2-1
CDR3 protein: CASSRPRDRGLNEQFF

V gene: TRBV7-2
J gene: TRBJ2-3
CDR3 protein: CASSPAGTSGTDTQYF

V gene: TRBV19
J gene: TRBJ1-1
CDR3 protein: CASSIFRLRVTEAFF

V gene: TRBV7-2
J gene: TRBJ2-3
CDR3 protein: CASSFLAVPPDTQYF

V gene: TRBV2
J gene: TRBJ2-1
CDR3 protein: CASSDAANEQFF

V gene: TRBV5-1
J gene: TRBJ2-1
CDR3 protein: CASSLAAGAPYNEQFF

V gene: TRBV11-3
J gene: TRBJ2-2
CDR3 protein: CASSQRTGSGELFF

V gene: TRBV4-3
J gene: TRBJ2-4
CDR3 protein: CASSQAGAKNIQYF

V gene: TRBV5-1
J gene: TRBJ2-3
CDR3 protein: CASSRGNVGDGTDTQYF

V gene: TRBV5-1
J gene: TRBJ2-5
CDR3 protein: CASSPDSTSETQYF